The sample holds a few counts of the clone carrying this TCR beta chain. Its antigen is undetermined. These data are taken from a study of vaccination and CD4 T cells after COVID-19. Regarding treatment: 10-day PBMC culture with coronavirus spike peptide pools or control peptides (ViraFEST assay). Once obtained from cultured CD4+ T cells, the DNA was sequenced using the Oncomine TCR Beta short-read assay. TCRdb redid the calling of the PCR reads with MiXCR, one entry per CDR3 protein. The sample has roughly 10,000 distinct CDR3 sequences, approximately 30% seen once; the top ten hold about 15%. The CDR3 has 16 amino acids. V gave up 3 bases and J gave up 2 bases, with 16 bases separating them. Germline CDR1 reads KGHSH; CDR2 reads LQKENI.

Sequences were derived from CD4+ T cells from blood, cultured in vitro, sampled after SARS-CoV-2 vaccination. This receptor was taken from a human donor who had recovered from COVID-19. The V gene is TRBV18, the J gene TRBJ1-2; possibly TRBD1 for D (6 bases). CDR3 in DNA: TGTGCCAGCTCACCGCGAACAGGGTCGGAAAACTATGGCTACACCTTC. Protein sequence: CASSPRTGSENYGYTF.